The 21 T cell receptor beta chains given below trace back to one sample, sequenced in a study of blood T cell repertoires in COVID-19. Sequenced by immunoSEQ multiplex PCR; TCRdb stores in-frame clones only, minus some. The top ten hold about 1.8% of the sample, which has about 100,000 clones, approximately 86% seen once. The sequenced material came from peripheral blood. These receptor sequences come from a man older than 75 with acute or convalescent COVID-19.

The rearrangement links TRBV7-9 to TRBJ2-1; unclear D gene. CDR3 length: 12 residues. Germline V gene lookup returns CDR1 SEHNR and CDR2 FQNEAQ (reference sequence). With 6 bases removed from V and 5 bases from J, the gap between germline ends came to 8 bases. The DNA of the CDR3 is TGTGCCAGCAGTCTCCGGGACAATGAGCAGTTCTTC. Encoded protein: CASSLRDNEQFF.

The chain is built from TRBV24-1 and TRBJ2-1; 7 bases agree with TRBD1. The CDR3 has 16 amino acids. With V trimmed by 3 bases and J by 0 bases, 4 bases remained unmatched. The germline CDR1 and CDR2 sequences are KGHDR and SFDVKD. The CDR3 here is CATSDTGTDSYNEQFF. The CDR3 DNA reads as TGTGCCACCAGTGATACCGGGACAGACTCCTACAATGAGCAGTTCTTC.

This rearrangement joins TRBV10-3 to TRBJ1-3, with no clear D. Trimming cost V 7 bases and J 4 bases, with 11 bases left between them. Germline V gene data show CDR1 as ENHRY and CDR2 as SYGVKD. This CDR3 is 13 amino acids long. The CDR3 bases are TGTGCCATCACCGGATCGGAGGGAAACACCATATATTTT. This encodes CAITGSEGNTIYF.

The chain combines TRBV19 with TRBJ1-2; D may be TRBD1 (6 bases). CDR1 and CDR2 from the germline V gene are LNHDA and SQIVND (reference sequence). The length of the CDR3 is 13 residues. V was shortened by 5 bases and J by 1 base, with 8 bases between the two germline ends. The CDR3, as DNA: TGTGCCAGTAGTGACAGGAGTAACTATGGCTACACCTTC. This codes for CASSDRSNYGYTF.

The V call is TRBV19, the J call TRBJ1-2; tentatively, D is TRBD1 (6 bases). V shed 6 bases and J shed 8 bases, with 19 bases lying between them. This CDR3 has 14 residues. CDR1 and CDR2 from the germline V gene are LNHDA and SQIVND (reference sequence). CDR3 protein: CASRRGPDRGGYTF. DNA for the CDR3: TGTGCCAGTAGGCGGGGGCCAGATCGGGGAGGCTACACCTTC.

The rearrangement joins TRBV5-1 to TRBJ1-4; weak D call: TRBD1 (5 bases). The V gene lost 0 bases and the J gene lost 7 bases, with 13 bases spanning the gap. The CDR3 has 15 amino acids. Germline V gene sequence: CDR1 SGHRS, CDR2 YFSETQ. CDR3 nucleotides: TGCGCCAGCAGCTTGGAGGGCAGGGTTGGTGAAAAACTGTTTTTT. Translating it yields CASSLEGRVGEKLFF.

The V and J genes are TRBV7-3 and TRBJ1-6, with 7 bases matching TRBD1. The junction had 6 bases not matched to a gene; V was cut back by 5 bases and J by 5 bases. Germline CDR1 is SGHTA and CDR2 is FQGTGA. The CDR3 covers 15 residues. The CDR3 coding sequence is TGTGCCAGCAGCCTAGGGGACAGACATAATTCACCCCTCCACTTT. Amino acid sequence: CASSLGDRHNSPLHF.

This clone was picked up one time. V is TRBV6-2 or TRBV6-3 and J is TRBJ2-2; the D gene is possibly TRBD1 (6 bases). Germline lookup yields CDR1 MNHEY and CDR2 SVGEGT. Trimming left V 6 bases short and J 6 bases short, with 14 bases between. This CDR3 has 14 residues. The DNA of the CDR3 is TGTGCCAGCAGCCTACCCAGGGGAGCCGGGGAGCTGTTTTTT. This codes for CASSLPRGAGELFF.

The count of this clone is one. The V gene is TRBV28, the J gene TRBJ2-1; 7 nucleotides agree with TRBD2. V lost 7 bases to trimming and J lost 9 bases; unmatched junction nucleotides: 18. Germline V gene sequence: CDR1 MDHEN, CDR2 SYDVKM. The CDR3 covers 16 residues. This CDR3 reads CASIHRISGVNGEQFF. CDR3 coding DNA: TGTGCCAGCATCCATAGGATAAGCGGGGTAAACGGTGAGCAGTTCTTC.

This sequence joins TRBV2 and TRBJ2-7, with D tentatively TRBD2 (6 bases). V was cut by 6 bases and J by 6 bases, with 24 bases left in between. CDR3 length equals 16 residues. Germline CDR1 and CDR2: SNHLY and FYNNEI. The CDR3 sequence is CASSRDSSRVSREQYF. Here the CDR3 DNA reads TGTGCCAGCAGCCGGGACTCCTCCCGGGTGAGCCGCGAGCAGTACTTC.

The chain couples TRBV20-1 to TRBJ2-1; 13 nucleotides agree with TRBD2. This CDR3 spans 15 amino acids. The germline CDR1 and CDR2 sequences are DFQATT and SNEGSKA (reference sequence). The J segment lost 4 bases and the V segment lost 3 bases, leaving 3 bases of the junction unmatched. In nucleotides, the CDR3 is TGCAGTGCTAGTCCGACTAGCGGGAGGTACAATGAGCAGTTCTTC. Translation gives CSASPTSGRYNEQFF.

The chain couples TRBV19 to TRBJ1-5, with D perhaps matching TRBD1 (6 bases). CDR3 length: 14 residues. Germline assignment: CDR1 LNHDA and CDR2 SQIVND (reference sequence). Trimming pared 4 bases from V and 4 bases from J, leaving 11 bases between. In DNA, the CDR3 is TGTGCCAGTAGTAAGGGGACATCTAATCAGCCCCAGCATTTT. Translating gives CASSKGTSNQPQHF.

The J gene is TRBJ1-5, the V gene TRBV24-1, with D possibly being TRBD1 (6 bases). Between the trimmed V and J ends, which lost 5 bases and 6 bases, there was a span of 16 bases. This CDR3 spans 15 amino acids. The germline V gene encodes CDR1 KGHDR and CDR2 SFDVKD. In nucleotides, the CDR3 is TGTGCCACCAGTGCCGGGACACTTGAGTCTCAGCCCCAGCATTTT. Translating it yields CATSAGTLESQPQHF.

V is TRBV24-1 and J is TRBJ2-1; D might be TRBD1 (5 bases). CDR1 KGHDR and CDR2 SFDVKD come from the germline V gene. The CDR3 length is 14 residues. V was shortened by 6 bases and J by 3 bases, with 11 bases between the two germline ends. The CDR3 DNA follows: TGTGCCACCAGTAGGGGCCAATTCTACAATGAGCAGTTCTTC. It is translated as CATSRGQFYNEQFF.

The chain couples TRBV5-1 to TRBJ2-7; D perhaps matches TRBD2 (6 bases). The CDR3 is 14 amino acids. Germline V gives CDR1 SGHRS, CDR2 YFSETQ. V was cut by 3 bases and J by 0 bases, with 10 bases left in between. The CDR3, as DNA: TGCGCCAGCAGCTCGGACGGGAGCTCCTACGAGCAGTACTTC. Translated, it gives CASSSDGSSYEQYF. Looking up the rest from reference TRBV5-1 and TRBJ2-7 gives the full variable domain: KAGVTQTPRYLIKTRGQQVTLSCSPISGHRSVSWYQQTPGQGLQFLFEYFSETQRNKGNFPGRFSGRQFSNSRSEMNVSTLELGDSALYLCASSSDGSSYEQYFGPGTRLTVT.

The genes are TRBV7-8 and TRBJ2-7; TRBD1 is a possible D gene (5 bases). The CDR3 has 13 residues. V was shortened by 5 bases and J by 6 bases, with 14 bases between the two germline ends. CDR1 and CDR2 from the germline V gene are SGHVS and FQNEAQ. CDR3 DNA sequence: TGTGCCAGCAGCCGCAGTATAAGGGGCGAGCAGTACTTC. This translates into CASSRSIRGEQYF.

The chain uses TRBV28 and TRBJ2-2; unclear D gene. Between the trimmed V and J ends, which lost 0 bases and 3 bases, there was a span of 8 bases. The germline gives CDR1 MDHEN, CDR2 SYDVKM. The CDR3 is made up of 15 amino acids. The CDR3 is CASSLWTQDTGELFF. CDR3 nucleotide sequence: TGTGCCAGCAGTTTATGGACACAAGACACCGGGGAGCTGTTTTTT.

This clone was detected once. The chain has TRBV9 and TRBJ2-3; perhaps TRBD2 as D (5 bases). Looked up from germline, CDR1 is SGDLS and CDR2 is YYNGEE. V shed 10 bases and J shed 2 bases, with 17 bases lying between them. The CDR3 loop spans 14 amino acids. CDR3 loop: CASSPGGLTDTQYF. In nucleotides, the CDR3 is TGTGCCTCCTCCCCAGGAGGACTCACAGATACGCAGTATTTT.

This sequence joins TRBV7-6 and TRBJ1-1, with D tentatively TRBD1 (6 bases). Germline lookup yields CDR1 SGHVS and CDR2 FNYEAQ. V was shortened by 5 bases and J by 1 base, with 11 bases between the two germline ends. The CDR3 sequence is 14 residues long. In DNA, the CDR3 is TGTGCCAGCAGCCCAGACAGGAAGAACACTGAAGCTTTCTTT. Translated: CASSPDRKNTEAFF.

The chain couples TRBV9 to TRBJ2-7; 8 positions match TRBD1. Trimming took 4 bases from V and 4 from J; bases not matched to a gene: 10. The CDR3 loop spans 15 amino acids. Germline V gene data show CDR1 as SGDLS and CDR2 as YYNGEE. CDR3 region: CASSPTGTGSYEQYF. As DNA, the CDR3 is TGTGCCAGCAGCCCTACCGGGACAGGTTCTTACGAGCAGTACTTC.

The CDR3: CASSLTGRSSYNEQFF. In DNA form, the CDR3 reads TGTGCCAGCAGTCTTACGGGTAGGAGCTCCTACAATGAGCAGTTCTTC. The J gene is TRBJ2-1, the V gene TRBV6-2 or TRBV6-3; D ambiguous. V lost 5 bases, J lost 0 bases, and 14 bases lay in between. Germline loops: CDR1 MNHEY, CDR2 SVGEGT. The CDR3 extends over 16 amino acids.